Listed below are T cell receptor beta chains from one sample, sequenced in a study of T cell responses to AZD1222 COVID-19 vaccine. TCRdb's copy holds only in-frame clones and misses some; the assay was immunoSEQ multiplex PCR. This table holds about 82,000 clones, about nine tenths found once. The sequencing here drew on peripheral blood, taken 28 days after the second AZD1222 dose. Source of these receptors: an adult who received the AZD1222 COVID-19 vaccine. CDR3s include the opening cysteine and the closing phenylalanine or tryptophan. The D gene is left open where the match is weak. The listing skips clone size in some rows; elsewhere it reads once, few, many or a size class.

DNA: TGTGCCAGCAGCCGATTACAGGGGAACTATGGCTACACCTTC
CDR3: CASSRLQGNYGYTF
V: TRBV2
D: TRBD1
size: NA
J: TRBJ1-2

DNA: TGTGCCAGCAGCGTAGGGGGGTACGGGGAGCCTTATGGCTACACCTTC
CDR3: CASSVGGYGEPYGYTF
V: TRBV5-4
D: NA
size: NA
J: TRBJ1-2

DNA: TGTGCCAGCAGCCCTACCTGGGGACAGGGGGCTACGCAGTACTTC
CDR3: CASSPTWGQGATQYF
V: TRBV9
D: TRBD1
size: once
J: TRBJ2-7

DNA: TGTGCCAGCAGCTTTCGTACGAGGGAGACCCAGTACTTC
CDR3: CASSFRTRETQYF
V: TRBV5-8
D: NA
size: NA
J: TRBJ2-5

DNA: TGCGCCAGCAGCCCGGACGGACAGGGACACACAGATACGCAGTATTTT
CDR3: CASSPDGQGHTDTQYF
V: TRBV5-1
D: TRBD1
size: NA
J: TRBJ2-3

DNA: TGTGCCAGCAGCCAAGCACCAGGGGTCTATGGCTACACCTTC
CDR3: CASSQAPGVYGYTF
V: TRBV3-1/TRBV3-2
D: NA
size: NA
J: TRBJ1-2

DNA: TGTGCCAGCAGCTTCGCAGGGGGTGACTATGGCTACACCTTC
CDR3: CASSFAGGDYGYTF
V: TRBV11-2
D: TRBD1
size: NA
J: TRBJ1-2

DNA: TGTGCCAGCAGCTTAGGCGGCGGCGGCTATGGCTACACCTTC
CDR3: CASSLGGGGYGYTF
V: TRBV7-2
D: NA
size: NA
J: TRBJ1-2

DNA: TGTGCCTGGAGTGTCCGGACAGATGGCTACACCTTC
CDR3: CAWSVRTDGYTF
V: TRBV30
D: NA
size: NA
J: TRBJ1-2

DNA: TGTGCCAGCAGCCTTATACAGGGTTACGGCTACACCTTC
CDR3: CASSLIQGYGYTF
V: TRBV3-1/TRBV3-2
D: NA
size: once
J: TRBJ1-2

DNA: TGTGCCTGGACCAGGGGAAAGTACGAGCAGTACTTC
CDR3: CAWTRGKYEQYF
V: TRBV30
D: NA
size: many
J: TRBJ2-7

DNA: TGTGCCAGTAGTATGGGCCGGGGCCCGGAGACCCAGTACTTC
CDR3: CASSMGRGPETQYF
V: TRBV19
D: NA
size: NA
J: TRBJ2-5

DNA: TGTGCCAGCAGCGTAGCCCCAAGGACGGGGAACACTGAAGCTTTCTTT
CDR3: CASSVAPRTGNTEAFF
V: TRBV9
D: NA
size: NA
J: TRBJ1-1

DNA: TGTGCCACCCGGGACGGCGGCCCCTCCTACGAGCAGTACTTC
CDR3: CATRDGGPSYEQYF
V: TRBV15
D: NA
size: few
J: TRBJ2-7

DNA: TGTGCCAGCAGCTTCCGGGACAGGGTAAGGAATGAGCAGTTCTTC
CDR3: CASSFRDRVRNEQFF
V: TRBV7-9
D: TRBD1
size: NA
J: TRBJ2-1

DNA: TGTGCCAGCAGCCACGGCTCTAGCGGGGGGTTAGATGAGCAGTTCTTC
CDR3: CASSHGSSGGLDEQFF
V: TRBV14
D: TRBD2
size: NA
J: TRBJ2-1

DNA: TGTGCCTGGAGCTTATACAGGGCTGAAGCTTTCTTT
CDR3: CAWSLYRAEAFF
V: TRBV30
D: NA
size: NA
J: TRBJ1-1

DNA: TGTGCCAGCAGTCAGAACGGGTGGGATCAGCCCCAGCATTTT
CDR3: CASSQNGWDQPQHF
V: TRBV6-2/TRBV6-3
D: NA
size: NA
J: TRBJ1-5

DNA: TGCGCCAGCAGCTTGCTCGGGCTGTACCAAGAGACCCAGTACTTC
CDR3: CASSLLGLYQETQYF
V: TRBV5-1
D: NA
size: NA
J: TRBJ2-5

DNA: TGTGCCAGTAGTGGAGGTGAAAAACTGTTTTTT
CDR3: CASSGGEKLFF
V: TRBV19
D: NA
size: NA
J: TRBJ1-4

DNA: TGTGCCAGCAGCCAAGATTGGGAGACCGGGGAGCTGTTTTTT
CDR3: CASSQDWETGELFF
V: TRBV3-1/TRBV3-2
D: NA
size: few
J: TRBJ2-2

DNA: TGTGCCAGCAGTGATCAGTGGCTAGCGGGCGGGAATGAGCAGTTCTTC
CDR3: CASSDQWLAGGNEQFF
V: TRBV2
D: TRBD2
size: NA
J: TRBJ2-1

DNA: TGTGCCAGCAGCCTCACGGGCAGGGGTGAAACCGGGGAGCTGTTTTTT
CDR3: CASSLTGRGETGELFF
V: TRBV5-8
D: NA
size: NA
J: TRBJ2-2

DNA: TGTGCCAGCAGACAAGAAGGACAGACGGCTAACTATGGCTACACCTTC
CDR3: CASRQEGQTANYGYTF
V: TRBV7-2
D: NA
size: once
J: TRBJ1-2

DNA: TGTGCCAGCAGCTTGTGGATGAACACTGAAGCTTTCTTT
CDR3: CASSLWMNTEAFF
V: TRBV11-2
D: NA
size: few
J: TRBJ1-1

DNA: TGTGCCAGCAGTCCCCCCTCAGGGATTCGGAACGAGCAGTACTTC
CDR3: CASSPPSGIRNEQYF
V: TRBV16
D: NA
size: once
J: TRBJ2-7

DNA: TGTGCCAGCAGGTACGGACAGCGGACTGAAGCTTTCTTT
CDR3: CASRYGQRTEAFF
V: TRBV7-9
D: NA
size: NA
J: TRBJ1-1

DNA: TGCAGTGCAAAAAGGGAGACCCAGTACTTC
CDR3: CSAKRETQYF
V: TRBV20-1
D: NA
size: NA
J: TRBJ2-5

DNA: TGTGCCAGCAGCTTTTGGGACATGGACACTGAAGCTTTCTTT
CDR3: CASSFWDMDTEAFF
V: TRBV5-5
D: NA
size: NA
J: TRBJ1-1

DNA: TGTGCCAGCAGTGAACGACGGGCTGAGCCCCAGCATTTT
CDR3: CASSERRAEPQHF
V: TRBV2
D: NA
size: NA
J: TRBJ1-5

DNA: TGTGCCAGCAGCTTGGGGGCAGGGAATCAGCCCCAGCATTTT
CDR3: CASSLGAGNQPQHF
V: TRBV5-4
D: NA
size: NA
J: TRBJ1-5

DNA: TGTGCCAGAAGCCCCGGGCGGACAGGGTCGCGTCAGCCCCAGCATTTT
CDR3: CARSPGRTGSRQPQHF
V: TRBV5-3
D: TRBD1
size: NA
J: TRBJ1-5

DNA: TGTGCCAGCAGTCCCCTAGGGACAGGGAGGTCACCCCTCCACTTT
CDR3: CASSPLGTGRSPLHF
V: TRBV27
D: TRBD1
size: NA
J: TRBJ1-6

DNA: TGTGCCAGCAGGGAAGACCCCGGAGGAGGTGAAAAACTGTTTTTT
CDR3: CASREDPGGGEKLFF
V: TRBV6-1
D: NA
size: few
J: TRBJ1-4

DNA: TGTGCCAGCAGCCCTACTAGGGATACGCAGTATTTT
CDR3: CASSPTRDTQYF
V: TRBV7-8
D: NA
size: NA
J: TRBJ2-3

DNA: TGCAGCGTTGAAGTTGCGGGGGCTGGCCAGCCCCAGCATTTT
CDR3: CSVEVAGAGQPQHF
V: TRBV29-1
D: NA
size: once
J: TRBJ1-5

DNA: TGTGCCGGAACAGGGGAAACAAACTATGGCTACACCTTC
CDR3: CAGTGETNYGYTF
V: TRBV7-9
D: TRBD1
size: NA
J: TRBJ1-2

DNA: TGTGCCAGCAGAGGACAGGGGCTCGGGTATGGCTACACCTTC
CDR3: CASRGQGLGYGYTF
V: TRBV6-5
D: TRBD1
size: NA
J: TRBJ1-2

DNA: TGTGCCAGCAGCCTGCGTCCGACAGGGATCCCCTACGAGCAGTACTTC
CDR3: CASSLRPTGIPYEQYF
V: TRBV11-1
D: TRBD1
size: NA
J: TRBJ2-7

DNA: TGCGCCAGCAGCCCAGCCTTTGGCGATCGCCCTGAAGCTTTCTTT
CDR3: CASSPAFGDRPEAFF
V: TRBV5-1
D: NA
size: NA
J: TRBJ1-1

DNA: TGTGCCAGCATCACCGGGACGAACACTGAAGCTTTCTTT
CDR3: CASITGTNTEAFF
V: TRBV2
D: NA
size: NA
J: TRBJ1-1

DNA: TGTGCCAGCAGCGTAGACGGGACAGGGGTGAGCGAGACCCAGTACTTC
CDR3: CASSVDGTGVSETQYF
V: TRBV9
D: TRBD1
size: NA
J: TRBJ2-5

DNA: TGTGCCAGCAGCCCGGGACAGGGGAACTCCTACGAGCAGTACTTC
CDR3: CASSPGQGNSYEQYF
V: TRBV11-3
D: TRBD1
size: NA
J: TRBJ2-7

DNA: TGTGCCAGCAGTTCCTATCGTGATATGAACACTGAAGCTTTCTTT
CDR3: CASSSYRDMNTEAFF
V: TRBV27
D: NA
size: NA
J: TRBJ1-1

DNA: TGTGCCAGCGGGGACAGGGAAAATGACGAGCAGTACTTC
CDR3: CASGDRENDEQYF
V: TRBV9
D: TRBD1
size: NA
J: TRBJ2-7

DNA: TGTGCCAGCAGCTTAGGCGGGCAGGGGGCACACACTGAAGCTTTCTTT
CDR3: CASSLGGQGAHTEAFF
V: TRBV13
D: TRBD1
size: NA
J: TRBJ1-1

DNA: TGCAGCGCCCTCGATGGGATGAACACTGAAGCTTTCTTT
CDR3: CSALDGMNTEAFF
V: TRBV29-1
D: NA
size: NA
J: TRBJ1-1

DNA: TGTGCCAGCAGCTTTAGCGGGGGGATCGGCTGGACCTACGAGCAGTACTTC
CDR3: CASSFSGGIGWTYEQYF
V: TRBV6-2/TRBV6-3
D: TRBD2
size: NA
J: TRBJ2-7

DNA: TGCGCCAGCAGCCTTGGACTAGCGGGGGGGGAGACCCAGTACTTC
CDR3: CASSLGLAGGETQYF
V: TRBV4-1
D: TRBD2
size: NA
J: TRBJ2-5

DNA: TGTGCCAGCCGAAATAAGGGGGCGAGGGAGCAGTACTTC
CDR3: CASRNKGAREQYF
V: TRBV12-3/TRBV12-4
D: TRBD1
size: NA
J: TRBJ2-7

DNA: TGTGCCAGCAGGCCGACGAGGAGCACAGATACGCAGTATTTT
CDR3: CASRPTRSTDTQYF
V: TRBV27
D: NA
size: once
J: TRBJ2-3